This T cell receptor beta chain was observed in a study of OX40 agonist ivuxolimab in advanced cancers. About the full investigation: Ivuxolimab, which targeted the costimulatory receptor OX40 (CD134), was an agonistic, fully human IgG2 monoclonal antibody. Intravenous ivuxolimab was administered to patients every 2 weeks at six dose levels: 0.01, 0.1, 0.3, 1.5, 3 and 10 mg/kg. A male proportion of roughly 80% and a mean age of approximately 60 years, ranging from roughly 23 to 79, were recorded for the dose-escalation cohort. The purpose of peripheral TCRbeta sequencing was to test whether ivuxolimab changed TCR sequence diversity and led to clonal T-cell expansion. Partial responses occurred in three dose-escalation patients: two with cutaneous melanoma and one with hepatocellular carcinoma. Patients were allowed to have had prior anti-PD-1, anti-PD-L1 or anti-CTLA-4 therapy, and approximately 41% of the dose-escalation patients had previously received checkpoint inhibitors. The paper reports the monotherapy dose-escalation portion (N = 52 patients) of the phase I ivuxolimab trial. Among the roughly 50 dose-escalation patients, some 20 had hepatocellular carcinoma, roughly 15 melanoma, 9 renal cell carcinoma and 9 head and neck cancer. Results and caveats for the whole study, not just this receptor: After ivuxolimab, expanded clones were on average more numerous among CD8+ T cells than among CD4+ T cells. At doses from 0.1 to 3.0 mg/kg, clonal expansion was seen in both CD4+ and CD8+ blood T cells between baseline and week 6. Which antigens the clonally expanded peripheral T cells were specific for was not determined. Low levels of normalized T-cell clonal expansion were also seen in some nonresponding patients. Partial responders in the 0.1-3.0 mg/kg groups had among the lowest normalized peripheral clonal expansion, especially among CD8+ T cells.

Reading the germline V gene (reference sequence) gives CDR1 PRHDT and CDR2 FYEKMQ. Spanning cysteine to phenylalanine, the CDR3 consists of 13 amino acids. Of all the DNA, just the CDR3 is kept, 39 bases in frame from base 1. V drops 5 bases and J drops 5 bases, leaving 12 bases in between. To sequence the TCRbeta CDR3 region, genomic DNA was isolated from the sorted cells. The immunoSEQ Assay was used to sequence the TCRbeta CDR3 regions. TCRdb retrieved this table from immuneACCESS and kept in-frame rearrangements only. Not all clones are present; in checked studies, unresolved V genes account for under half, and no reason is known for the remainder. The sample profile shows 20,000 or so clones; almost 85% of them were found once. Roughly 30% of the sample belongs to the ten largest clones. For this clone: The clone's antigen remains unknown. The input lacks base qualities; no much larger clone sits a single base away.

The trial excluded patients who had a history of autoimmune disease or who were on systemic immunosuppression. Peripheral blood for TCR sequencing was collected from all dose cohorts at baseline, on cycle 4 day 1, and on cycle 7 day 1. The samples were drawn from a first-in-human, open-label, multicenter phase I dose-escalation trial of ivuxolimab. Adults with locally advanced or metastatic melanoma, renal cell carcinoma, hepatocellular carcinoma or head and neck squamous cell carcinoma were enrolled in the trial. Before TCR sequencing, CD4+ T cells and CD8+ T cells were sorted from peripheral blood as separate populations.

Sequencing was performed on CD4+ or CD8+ T cells sorted from blood, taken in a trial of the OX40 agonist ivuxolimab. The source is an adult with an advanced solid tumor such as melanoma, head and neck, liver or kidney cancer. The chain is made from TRBV13 and TRBJ1-1; tentative D gene TRBD1, with 5 bases matching. The CDR3 protein is CASSPWGKTEAFF. DNA sequence: TGTGCCAGCAGCCCCTGGGGGAAAACTGAAGCTTTCTTT.